This paragraph covers one T cell receptor (beta chain) sequence. The antigen is not known. This sample includes further DNA sequences coding for the same CDR3. This entry belongs to a study of shared clonotypes between healthy human individuals. Overall study: Donor composition was a couple of women and a few men, aged 18 to 49. Study results and caveats: When compared with the clonotypes that were shared by all four sorted-subset donors, the non-shared clonotypes turned out to have lower generation probabilities.

The investigators split CD4+ cells into a CD45RA+ naive subset and a CD45RA-negative memory subset. Deep was the level at which the assay was run. This table comes from immunoSEQ multiplex PCR, and its TCRdb copy is limited to in-frame clones, with some not included. The data contain roughly 2.6 million clones, 85% to 95% of them singletons. Germline V CDR1 and CDR2: SGHAT, FQNNGV. V lost 3 bases to trimming and J lost 4 bases; unmatched junction nucleotides: 1. This CDR3 is 15 amino acids long. The V call is TRBV11-2, the J call TRBJ2-1, with 12 bases lining up with TRBD2. Sequenced input: naive CD4+ T cells sorted from blood. Subset given: CD45RA+ positively selected. The sequence was collected from a man between 18 and 29 years old in good health. CDR3 coding DNA: TGTGCCAGCAGCTTTACTAGCGGGGGGTACAATGAGCAGTTCTTC. Amino acids: CASSFTSGGYNEQFF.